One T cell receptor (beta chain) is described in this entry. The sample comes from a study of Ad26.COV2.S vaccination and SARS-CoV-2 variants. This CDR3 region has 15 residues. Germline CDR1 and CDR2: PRHDT and FYEKMQ (reference sequence). The V and J ends lost 3 bases and 1 base respectively, with 12 bases between them. Treatment denoted: around 19 received Ad26.COV2.S at low or high dose, single or two shots; about five received placebo; per-sample allocation not given. Sampling occurred on day 63 after the first vaccine or placebo injection. Measured with immunoSEQ multiplex PCR; TCRdb has only the in-frame clones, and not every one. The sample yields around 300,000 clones, roughly 91% seen once.

V is TRBV13 and J is TRBJ2-5; perhaps D is TRBD1 or TRBD2 (6 bases each). This clonotype was sampled from a person aged 18-65 years who received the Ad26.COV2.S COVID-19 vaccine or a placebo. Sequenced material: peripheral blood, taken in a trial of Ad26.COV2.S vaccine versus placebo. The CDR3 DNA is TGTGCCAGCAGCTTTAGAGGGGGGTCCCAAGAGACCCAGTACTTC. This sequence encodes CASSFRGGSQETQYF.